The clone carrying this T cell receptor (beta chain) occurred a few times. Its specificity is unknown. The sample belongs to a study of T-cell reconstitution after alpha-beta-depleted transplantation in children. Study outcomes and limitations: Newly generated T cells supplied most T-cell counts and diversity one year post-transplant.

V was clipped by 0 bases and J by 0 bases, with 13 bases between them. The germline V gene has CDR1 SGDLS and CDR2 YYNGEE. The CDR3 has 17 residues. Unique molecular identifiers were incorporated when the TCRbeta library was constructed. Via MiXCR, TCRdb re-called the PCR reads, giving one row per CDR3 protein. Among approximately 1,000,000 distinct CDR3 sequences, under 30% were seen once, and the ten largest hold roughly 30%. Sequenced material: PBMCs, mostly from graft donor cells, taken 360 days after TCRalphabeta/CD19-depleted stem cell transplant. This sequence originates from a boy younger than two who had a stem cell transplant for SCID, so the T cells may come from the graft donor. V usage is TRBV9 and J usage is TRBJ2-1; TRBD2 might be the D (6 bases). The CDR3 here is CASSVGGGSSSYNEQFF. The CDR3 DNA reads TGTGCCAGCAGCGTAGGGGGAGGTTCCAGCTCCTACAATGAGCAGTTCTTC. Full variable domain (missing parts from reference TRBV9 and TRBJ2-1): DSGVTQTPKHLITATGQRVTLRCSPRSGDLSVYWYQQSLDQGLQFLIQYYNGEERAKGNILERFSAQQFPDLHSELNLSSLELGDSALYFCASSVGGGSSSYNEQFFGPGTRLTVL.